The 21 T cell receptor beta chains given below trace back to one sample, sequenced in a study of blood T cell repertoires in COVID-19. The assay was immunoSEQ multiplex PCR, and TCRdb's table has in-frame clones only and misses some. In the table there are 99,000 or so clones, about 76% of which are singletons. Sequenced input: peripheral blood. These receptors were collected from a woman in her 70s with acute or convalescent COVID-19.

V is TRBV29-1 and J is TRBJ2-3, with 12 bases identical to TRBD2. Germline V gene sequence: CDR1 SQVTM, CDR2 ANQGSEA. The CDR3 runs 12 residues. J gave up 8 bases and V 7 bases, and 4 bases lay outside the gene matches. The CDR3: CSGELAGGTQYF. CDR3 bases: TGCAGCGGCGAACTAGCGGGAGGTACGCAGTATTTT.

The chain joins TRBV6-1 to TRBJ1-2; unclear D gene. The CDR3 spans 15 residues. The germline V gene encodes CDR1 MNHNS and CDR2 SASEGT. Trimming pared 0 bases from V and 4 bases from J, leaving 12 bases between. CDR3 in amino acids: CASSEAGMEAYGYTF. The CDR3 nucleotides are TGTGCCAGCAGTGAAGCGGGGATGGAGGCCTATGGCTACACCTTC.

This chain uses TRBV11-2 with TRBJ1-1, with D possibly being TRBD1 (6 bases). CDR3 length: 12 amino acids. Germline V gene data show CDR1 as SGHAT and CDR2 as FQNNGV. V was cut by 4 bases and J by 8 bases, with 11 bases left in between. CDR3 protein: CASSSDRLEAFF. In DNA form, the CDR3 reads TGTGCCAGCAGCTCGGACAGATTAGAAGCTTTCTTT.

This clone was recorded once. CDR3 sequence: CASTQSAGGEWAYTNTEAFF. CDR3 nucleotides: TGTGCCAGCACCCAATCGGCAGGGGGCGAATGGGCTTACACGAACACTGAAGCTTTCTTT. This chain links TRBV7-4 with TRBJ1-1; TRBD1 matches 8 bases. The CDR3 sequence is 20 residues long. The germline CDR1 and CDR2 sequences are SGHVT and SQSDAQ. J lost 1 base, V lost 7 bases, and 23 bases had no gene match.

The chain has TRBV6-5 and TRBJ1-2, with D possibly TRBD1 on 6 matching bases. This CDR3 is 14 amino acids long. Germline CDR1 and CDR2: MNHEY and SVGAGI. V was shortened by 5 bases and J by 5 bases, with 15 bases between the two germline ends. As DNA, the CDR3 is TGTGCCAGCAGTCGGGAGGGGGACCGATATGGCTACACCTTC. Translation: CASSREGDRYGYTF.

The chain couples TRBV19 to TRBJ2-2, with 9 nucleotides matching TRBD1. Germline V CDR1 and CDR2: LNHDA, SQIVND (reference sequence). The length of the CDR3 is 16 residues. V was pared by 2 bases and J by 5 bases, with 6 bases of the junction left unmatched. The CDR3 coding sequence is TGTGCCAGTAGTATACTCCCGGGACAGGGAACCGGGGAGCTGTTTTTT. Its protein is CASSILPGQGTGELFF.

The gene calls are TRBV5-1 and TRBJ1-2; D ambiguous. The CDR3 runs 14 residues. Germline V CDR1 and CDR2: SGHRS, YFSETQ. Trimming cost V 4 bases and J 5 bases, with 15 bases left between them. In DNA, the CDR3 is TGCGCCAGCAGCCGAGGACTGGAGGAGTATGGCTACACCTTC. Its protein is CASSRGLEEYGYTF.

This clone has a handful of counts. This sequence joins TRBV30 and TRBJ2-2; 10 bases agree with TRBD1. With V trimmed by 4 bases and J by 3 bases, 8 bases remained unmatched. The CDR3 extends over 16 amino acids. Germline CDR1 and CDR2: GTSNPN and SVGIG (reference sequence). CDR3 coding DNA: TGTGCCTGGAACGCTCACGGGACAGGGGACACCGGGGAGCTGTTTTTT. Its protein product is CAWNAHGTGDTGELFF.

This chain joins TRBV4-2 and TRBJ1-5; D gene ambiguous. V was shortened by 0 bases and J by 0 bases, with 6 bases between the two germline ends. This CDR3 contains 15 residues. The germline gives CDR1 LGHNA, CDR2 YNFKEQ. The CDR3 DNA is TGTGCCAGCAGCCAAGACTACGCTAGCAATCAGCCCCAGCATTTT. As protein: CASSQDYASNQPQHF.

The CDR3 coding sequence is TGTGCCAGCAGCCTACAGGGCCGATACAATGAGCAGTTCTTC. It codes for CASSLQGRYNEQFF. The chain recombines TRBV5-8 with TRBJ2-1; D is perhaps TRBD1 (6 bases). This CDR3 comprises 14 residues. Trimming took 4 bases from V and 4 from J, leaving 12 bases between them. Germline loops: CDR1 SGHTS, CDR2 YDEGEE.

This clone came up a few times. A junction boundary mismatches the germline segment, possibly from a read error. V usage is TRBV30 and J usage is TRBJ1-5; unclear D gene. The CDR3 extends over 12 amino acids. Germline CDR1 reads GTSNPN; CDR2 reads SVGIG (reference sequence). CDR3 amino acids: CAWGSSYQPQHF. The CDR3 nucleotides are TGTGCCTGGGGAAGTAGCTATCAGCCCCAGCATTTT.

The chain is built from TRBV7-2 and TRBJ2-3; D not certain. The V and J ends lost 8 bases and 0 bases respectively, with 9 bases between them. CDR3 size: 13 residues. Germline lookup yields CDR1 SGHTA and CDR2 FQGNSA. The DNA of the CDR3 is TGTGCCAGCGGTAGTTTTAGCACAGATACGCAGTATTTT. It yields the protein CASGSFSTDTQYF.

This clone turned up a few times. The CDR3 loop is CASSAYRGYEQYF. The CDR3 DNA reads TGCGCCAGCAGCGCATACAGGGGCTACGAGCAGTACTTC. This chain links TRBV5-1 with TRBJ2-7; 7 nucleotides match TRBD1. Trimming cost V 4 bases and J 3 bases; bases outside gene matches: 4. CDR3 length: 13 amino acids. The germline gives CDR1 SGHRS, CDR2 YFSETQ.

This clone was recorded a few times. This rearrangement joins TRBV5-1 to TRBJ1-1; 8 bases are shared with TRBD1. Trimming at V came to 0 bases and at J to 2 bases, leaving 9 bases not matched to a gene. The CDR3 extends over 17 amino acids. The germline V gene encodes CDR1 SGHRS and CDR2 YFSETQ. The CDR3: CASSLGAMTGANTEAFF. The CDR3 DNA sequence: TGCGCCAGCAGCTTGGGGGCCATGACAGGGGCTAACACTGAAGCTTTCTTT.

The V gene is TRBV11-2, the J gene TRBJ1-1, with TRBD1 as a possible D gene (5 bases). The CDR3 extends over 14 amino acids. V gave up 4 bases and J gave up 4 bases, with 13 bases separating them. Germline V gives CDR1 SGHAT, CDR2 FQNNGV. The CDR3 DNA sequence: TGTGCCAGCAGCTATATGGGGGGGAGCACTGAAGCTTTCTTT. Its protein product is CASSYMGGSTEAFF.

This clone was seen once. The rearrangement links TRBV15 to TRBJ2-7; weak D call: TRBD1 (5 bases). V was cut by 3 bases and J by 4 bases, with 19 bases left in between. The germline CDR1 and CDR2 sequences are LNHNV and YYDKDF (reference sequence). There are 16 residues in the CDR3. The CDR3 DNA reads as TGTGCCACCAGCAGTGGCCGAGCAGGGAATAGGTACGAGCAGTACTTC. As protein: CATSSGRAGNRYEQYF.

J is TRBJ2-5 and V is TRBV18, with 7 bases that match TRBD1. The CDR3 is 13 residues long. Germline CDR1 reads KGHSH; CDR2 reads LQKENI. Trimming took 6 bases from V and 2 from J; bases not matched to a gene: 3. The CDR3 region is CASSQTGQETQYF. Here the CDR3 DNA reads TGTGCCAGCTCCCAGACAGGGCAAGAGACCCAGTACTTC.

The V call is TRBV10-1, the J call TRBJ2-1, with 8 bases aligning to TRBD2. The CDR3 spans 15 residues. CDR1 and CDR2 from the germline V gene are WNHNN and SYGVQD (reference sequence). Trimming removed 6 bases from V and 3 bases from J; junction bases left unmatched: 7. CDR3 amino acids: CASSPGGINYNEQFF. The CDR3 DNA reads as TGCGCCAGCAGCCCGGGGGGGATAAACTACAATGAGCAGTTCTTC.

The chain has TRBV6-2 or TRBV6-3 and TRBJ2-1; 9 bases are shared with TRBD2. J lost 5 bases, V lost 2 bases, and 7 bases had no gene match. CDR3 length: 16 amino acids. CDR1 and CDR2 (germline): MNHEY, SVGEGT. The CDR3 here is CASSYGLAGIDNEQFF. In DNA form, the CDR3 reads TGTGCCAGCAGTTACGGGCTAGCGGGGATAGACAATGAGCAGTTCTTC.

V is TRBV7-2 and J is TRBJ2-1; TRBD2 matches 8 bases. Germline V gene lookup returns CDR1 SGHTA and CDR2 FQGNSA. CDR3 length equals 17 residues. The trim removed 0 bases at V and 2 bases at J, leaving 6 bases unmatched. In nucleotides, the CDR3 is TGTGCCAGCAGCTTAGCGGGTCGCGGGGGGACCTACAATGAGCAGTTCTTC. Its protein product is CASSLAGRGGTYNEQFF.

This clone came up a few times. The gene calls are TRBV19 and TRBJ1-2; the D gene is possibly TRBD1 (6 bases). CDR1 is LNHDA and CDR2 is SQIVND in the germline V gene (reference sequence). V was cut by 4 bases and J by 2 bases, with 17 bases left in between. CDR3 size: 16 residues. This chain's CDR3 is CASSKPLGANNYGYTF. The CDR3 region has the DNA TGTGCCAGTAGTAAACCCCTGGGGGCGAACAACTATGGCTACACCTTC.